The 12 T cell receptor beta chains in this list originate from one sample, sequenced in a study of long-term antiretroviral therapy in people with HIV. At survey level, the immunoSEQ assay was run in its v3.0 version. Produced via immunoSEQ multiplex PCR; TCRdb's table is partial and in-frame only. The sample contains 20,000 or so clones, roughly 82% of which appear only once. The sequenced sample was unsorted PBMCs, obtained 0.1 years before starting antiretroviral therapy. Receptors originate from a young man with HIV.

The chain links TRBV11-2 to TRBJ2-7; D call uncertain. CDR3 length: 14 residues. V was trimmed by 1 base and J by 2 bases, leaving 9 bases between them. Germline CDR1 SGHAT, CDR2 FQNNGV. This CDR3 reads CASSLADGPYEQYF. The CDR3 DNA sequence: TGTGCCAGCAGCTTAGCGGACGGACCCTACGAGCAGTACTTC.

V gene TRBV13 combines with J gene TRBJ2-1, with D unresolved. Trimming cost V 5 bases and J 10 bases, with 12 bases left between them. Germline V gene lookup returns CDR1 PRHDT and CDR2 FYEKMQ (reference sequence). This CDR3 has 12 residues. This CDR3 reads CASSPRVGEQFF. In nucleotides, the CDR3 is TGTGCCAGCAGCCCTAGGGTTGGCGAGCAGTTCTTC.

This clone has only a few counts. The chain joins TRBV11-2 to TRBJ2-3; D may be TRBD1 (5 bases). Trimming pared 6 bases from V and 8 bases from J, leaving 15 bases between. Germline V lookup: CDR1 SGHAT, CDR2 FQNNGV. This CDR3 is built from 13 residues. In DNA form, the CDR3 reads TGTGCCAGCAGTCTAGGTCAAGGGGTTACGCAGTATTTT. It specifies CASSLGQGVTQYF.

The genes are TRBV11-2 and TRBJ1-2; the match to TRBD1 covers 9 bases. Germline CDR1 reads SGHAT; CDR2 reads FQNNGV. V lost 6 bases, J lost 8 bases, and 7 bases stayed unmatched. The CDR3 is made up of 13 amino acids. CDR3 nucleotides: TGTGCCAGCAGATCCGGGACAGGGAGAGGCTACACCTTC. It codes for CASRSGTGRGYTF.

The gene calls are TRBV30 and TRBJ1-5; D uncertain. The CDR3 has 14 amino acids. The V gene's germline CDR1 is GTSNPN and CDR2 SVGIG (reference sequence). V lost 3 bases and J lost 2, with 11 bases in between. The CDR3 sequence is CAWRGQVGNQPQHF. The CDR3 DNA sequence: TGTGCCTGGAGAGGGCAGGTCGGCAATCAGCCCCAGCATTTT.

The chain is built from TRBV13 and TRBJ2-5, with 9 bases identical to TRBD2. Trimming cost V 2 bases and J 5 bases; bases outside gene matches: 9. Germline CDR1 and CDR2: PRHDT and FYEKMQ (reference sequence). CDR3 length: 16 amino acids. CDR3 amino acids: CASSLRAGGPWETQYF. The CDR3 coding sequence is TGTGCCAGCAGCTTAAGGGCGGGGGGGCCTTGGGAGACCCAGTACTTC.

V gene TRBV25-1 combines with J gene TRBJ2-1; D perhaps matches TRBD2 (5 bases). The ends were cut back, 8 bases at V and 3 bases at J, with 11 bases in the middle. The length of the CDR3 is 13 residues. The germline CDR1 and CDR2 sequences are MGHDK and SYGVNS. CDR3 nucleotide sequence: TGTGCCAGCCGAGGGAATGACTACAATGAGCAGTTCTTC. Translation: CASRGNDYNEQFF. Looking up the rest from reference TRBV25-1 and TRBJ2-1 gives the full variable domain: EADIYQTPRYLVIGTGKKITLECSQTMGHDKMYWYQQDPGMELHLIHYSYGVNSTEKGDLSSESTVSRIRTEHFPLTLESARPSHTSQYLCASRGNDYNEQFFGPGTRLTVL.

The V gene is TRBV11-2, the J gene TRBJ2-5, with D maybe TRBD2 (5 bases). V lost 0 bases to trimming and J lost 5 bases, with 13 bases between them. There are 15 residues in the CDR3. Germline CDR1 is SGHAT and CDR2 is FQNNGV. For the CDR3, the DNA is TGTGCCAGCAGCTTAGAAGGCGCGTCGGGGGAGACCCAGTACTTC. Its translation: CASSLEGASGETQYF.

The rearrangement links TRBV5-8 to TRBJ2-5; D may be TRBD2 (5 bases). The CDR3 length is 14 residues. Per germline, CDR1 SGHTS and CDR2 YDEGEE. The V end was cut by 4 bases, the J end by 2 bases, with 12 bases between. The CDR3 nucleotides are TGTGCCAGCAGCCCCGTCTCGGGGCAAGAGACCCAGTACTTC. This encodes CASSPVSGQETQYF.

The chain links TRBV19 to TRBJ1-2, with a possible D match to TRBD1 (6 bases). Trimming stripped 3 bases from V and 2 bases from J, with 19 bases between. CDR1 and CDR2 from the germline V gene are LNHDA and SQIVND (reference sequence). This CDR3 is 17 amino acids long. CDR3 sequence (DNA): TGTGCCAGTAGTATCGGTTTTAGTGGACAGCGAAACTATGGCTACACCTTC. This encodes CASSIGFSGQRNYGYTF.

In regard to this clone: An end of the junction differs from the germline gene, which may be a read error. This sequence joins TRBV6-1 and TRBJ1-4; D possibly corresponds to TRBD1 (5 bases). From germline, CDR1 is MNHNS and CDR2 SASEGT. The CDR3 covers 14 residues. The DNA for the CDR3 is TGTGCCAGCAGTGAGGGACTAGATAATGGAAAACTGTTTTTT. Its protein is CASSEGLDNGKLFF.

The chain employs TRBV19 and TRBJ2-7; D unresolved. Germline-derived CDR1 and CDR2 are LNHDA and SQIVND (reference sequence). Trimming left V 3 bases short and J 0 bases short, with 15 bases between. The CDR3 has 16 residues. CDR3 DNA sequence: TGTGCCAGTAGTATTGTTGCAGGTGGAAGCTCCTACGAGCAGTACTTC. This sequence encodes CASSIVAGGSSYEQYF.